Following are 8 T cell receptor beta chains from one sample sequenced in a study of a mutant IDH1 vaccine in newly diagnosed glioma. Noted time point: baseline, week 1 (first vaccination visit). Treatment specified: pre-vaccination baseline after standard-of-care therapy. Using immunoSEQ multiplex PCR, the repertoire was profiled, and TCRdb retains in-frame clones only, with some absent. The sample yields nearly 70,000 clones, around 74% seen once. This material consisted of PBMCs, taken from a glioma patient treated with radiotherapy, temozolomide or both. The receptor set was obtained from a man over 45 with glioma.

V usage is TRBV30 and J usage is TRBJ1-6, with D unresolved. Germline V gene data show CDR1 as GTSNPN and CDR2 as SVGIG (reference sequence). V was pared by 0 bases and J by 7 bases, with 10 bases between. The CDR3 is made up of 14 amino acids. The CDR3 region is CAWSVISTNSPLHF. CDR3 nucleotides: TGTGCCTGGAGTGTAATCTCTACCAATTCACCCCTCCACTTT.

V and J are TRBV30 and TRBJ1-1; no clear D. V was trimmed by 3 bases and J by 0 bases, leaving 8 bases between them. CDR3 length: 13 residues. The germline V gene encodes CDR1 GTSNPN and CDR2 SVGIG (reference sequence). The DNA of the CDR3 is TGTGCCTGGAGCTTCGATCTGAACACTGAAGCTTTCTTT. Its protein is CAWSFDLNTEAFF.

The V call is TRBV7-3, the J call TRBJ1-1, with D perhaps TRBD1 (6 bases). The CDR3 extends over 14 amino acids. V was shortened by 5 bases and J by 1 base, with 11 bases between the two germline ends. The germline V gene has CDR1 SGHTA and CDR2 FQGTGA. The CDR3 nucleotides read TGTGCCAGCAGCCCGGGACACTCGAACACTGAAGCTTTCTTT. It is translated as CASSPGHSNTEAFF.

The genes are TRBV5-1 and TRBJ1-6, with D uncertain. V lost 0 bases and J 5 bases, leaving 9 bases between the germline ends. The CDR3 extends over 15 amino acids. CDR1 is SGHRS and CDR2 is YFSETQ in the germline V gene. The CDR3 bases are TGCGCCAGCAGCTTGGCCCAGCAGAATAATTCACCCCTCCACTTT. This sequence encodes CASSLAQQNNSPLHF.

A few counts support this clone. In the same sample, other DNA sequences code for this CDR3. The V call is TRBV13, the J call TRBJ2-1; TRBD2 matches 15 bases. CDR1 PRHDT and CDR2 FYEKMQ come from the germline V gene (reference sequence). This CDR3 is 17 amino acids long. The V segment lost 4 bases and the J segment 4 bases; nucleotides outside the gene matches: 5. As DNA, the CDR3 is TGTGCCAGCAGCTCAGGACTAGCGGGGGGGCGGTACAATGAGCAGTTCTTC. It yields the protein CASSSGLAGGRYNEQFF.

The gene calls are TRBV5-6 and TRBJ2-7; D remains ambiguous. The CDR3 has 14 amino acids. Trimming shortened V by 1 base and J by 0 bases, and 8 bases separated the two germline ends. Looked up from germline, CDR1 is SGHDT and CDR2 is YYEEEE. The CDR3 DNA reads TGTGCCAGCAGCTTGTTCGCTGTCTCCTACGAGCAGTACTTC. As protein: CASSLFAVSYEQYF.

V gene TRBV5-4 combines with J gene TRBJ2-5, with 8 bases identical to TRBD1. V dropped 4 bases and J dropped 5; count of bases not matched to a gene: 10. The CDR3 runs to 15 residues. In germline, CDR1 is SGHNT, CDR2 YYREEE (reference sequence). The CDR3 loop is CASSPPGRGRETQYF. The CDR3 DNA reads TGTGCCAGCAGCCCCCCGGGCAGGGGGCGGGAGACCCAGTACTTC. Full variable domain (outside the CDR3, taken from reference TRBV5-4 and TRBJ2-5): ETGVTQSPTHLIKTRGQQVTLRCSSQSGHNTVSWYQQALGQGPQFIFQYYREEENGRGNFPPRFSGLQFPNYSSELNVNALELDDSALYLCASSPPGRGRETQYFGPGTRLLVL.

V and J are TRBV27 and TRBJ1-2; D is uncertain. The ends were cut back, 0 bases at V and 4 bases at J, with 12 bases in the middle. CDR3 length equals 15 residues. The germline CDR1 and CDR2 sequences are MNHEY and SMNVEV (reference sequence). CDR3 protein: CASSLSDRTLYGYTF. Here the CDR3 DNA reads TGTGCCAGCAGTTTATCCGACCGGACCCTCTATGGCTACACCTTC.